This T cell receptor (beta chain) was recorded in a study of identical twins. Study-wide results and limits: These conclusions were based on statistical analysis (cross-sectional, not following the same donors). Insertions were reduced in abundant cord blood beta clonotypes but not in memory repertoires.

This clonotype was counted at least ten times. Its antigen is still unknown. From the 5' RACE reads, TCRdb called clonotypes with MiXCR, one entry per CDR3 protein. Among hundreds of thousands of distinct CDR3 sequences listed, 8.5% to 9% were seen once. This CDR3 has 15 residues. These sequences were also reported in another study, on yellow fever vaccine responses in identical twins.

This TCR came from a woman between 18 and 29 years old in good health. The sample was PBMCs. This chain connects TRBV21-1 to TRBJ2-7; the DNA was not compared with TRBD2, the D call given in the table. TRBV21-1 is assigned pseudogene status. Written as DNA, the CDR3 is TGTGCCAGCAGCAAAGGGAGGACTAGCGCCAACGAGCAGTACTTC. It codes for CASSKGRTSANEQYF.